This TCR beta chain was obtained from a study of cytomegalovirus exposure and HLA in healthy donors. Study overall: A preliminary data release comprised roughly 80 million unique TCRs obtained from HLA-typed donors. Study observations and caveats: Sequences of the TCR beta chain were said to predict the HLA-A and HLA-B alleles of most subjects accurately. Rare TCR sequences predominated, though certain public TCRs were found in many donors. The Asian-associated ancestry cluster reportedly had fewer N-insertions than the approximately 610-donor mean in a later analysis.

V was shortened by 6 bases and J by 1 base, with 11 bases between the two germline ends. This CDR3 region has 14 residues. Germline V gives CDR1 LNHDA, CDR2 SQIVND (reference sequence). Primers: 60 Vbeta forward and 13 Jbeta reverse. Clones were read by immunoSEQ multiplex PCR, and TCRdb kept only the in-frame ones, dropping some. The table includes about 160,000 clones, roughly four fifths detected once. Comments on this clone: Its target is unknown.

The rearrangement links TRBV19 to TRBJ2-3; D might be TRBD1 (6 bases). The source material was PBMCs. This TCR derives from a man aged 18 to 29 in good health and CMV-seronegative. The CDR3 DNA follows: TGTGCCAGTAGCCAGGGGATTCGCACAGATACGCAGTATTTT. It translates to CASSQGIRTDTQYF.